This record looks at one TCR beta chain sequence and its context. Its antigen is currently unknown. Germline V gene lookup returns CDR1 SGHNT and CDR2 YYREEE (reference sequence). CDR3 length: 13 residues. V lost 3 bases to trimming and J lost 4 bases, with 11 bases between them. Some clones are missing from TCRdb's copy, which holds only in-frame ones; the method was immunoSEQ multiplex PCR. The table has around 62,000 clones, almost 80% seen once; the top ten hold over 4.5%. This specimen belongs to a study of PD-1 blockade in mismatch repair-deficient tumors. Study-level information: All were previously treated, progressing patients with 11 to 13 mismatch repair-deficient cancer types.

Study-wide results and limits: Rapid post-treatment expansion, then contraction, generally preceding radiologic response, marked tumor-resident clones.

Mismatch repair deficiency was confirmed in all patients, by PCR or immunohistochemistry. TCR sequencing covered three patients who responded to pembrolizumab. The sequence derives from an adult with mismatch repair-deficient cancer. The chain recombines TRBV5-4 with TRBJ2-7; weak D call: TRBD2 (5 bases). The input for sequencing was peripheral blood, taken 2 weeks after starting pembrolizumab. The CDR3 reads CASSSRTEYEQYF. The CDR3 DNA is TGTGCCAGCAGCTCACGGACTGAATACGAGCAGTACTTC.